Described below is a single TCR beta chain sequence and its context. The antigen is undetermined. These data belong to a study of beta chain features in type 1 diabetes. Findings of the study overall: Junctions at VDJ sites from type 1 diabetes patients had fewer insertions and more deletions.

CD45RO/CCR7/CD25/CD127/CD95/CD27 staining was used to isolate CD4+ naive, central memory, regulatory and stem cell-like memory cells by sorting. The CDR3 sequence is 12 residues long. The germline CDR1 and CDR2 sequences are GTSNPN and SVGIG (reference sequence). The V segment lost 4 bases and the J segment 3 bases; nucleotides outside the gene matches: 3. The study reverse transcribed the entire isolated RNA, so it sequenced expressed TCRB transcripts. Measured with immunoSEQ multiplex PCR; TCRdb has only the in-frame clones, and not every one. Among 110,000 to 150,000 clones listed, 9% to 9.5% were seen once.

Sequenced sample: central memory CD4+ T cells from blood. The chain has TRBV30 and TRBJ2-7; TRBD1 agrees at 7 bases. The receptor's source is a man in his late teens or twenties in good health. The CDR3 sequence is CAWTGGRYEQYF. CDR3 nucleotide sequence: TGTGCCTGGACAGGGGGTCGCTACGAGCAGTACTTC. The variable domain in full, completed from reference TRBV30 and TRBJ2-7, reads SQTIHQWPATLVQPVGSPLSLECTVEGTSNPNLYWYRQAAGRGLQLLFYSVGIGQISSEVPQNLSASRPQDRQFILSSKKLLLSDSGFYLCAWTGGRYEQYFGPGTRLTVT.